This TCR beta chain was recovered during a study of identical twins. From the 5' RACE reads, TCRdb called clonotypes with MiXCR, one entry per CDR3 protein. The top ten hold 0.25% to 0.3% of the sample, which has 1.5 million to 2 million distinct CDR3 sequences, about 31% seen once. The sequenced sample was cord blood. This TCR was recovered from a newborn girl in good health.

CDR3 protein: CSARKFNRLAGTDTQYF. CDR3 coding DNA: TGCAGTGCTAGGAAATTCAACCGACTAGCGGGCACAGATACGCAGTATTTT. The chain links TRBV20-1 to TRBJ2-3, with TRBD2 matching over 9 bases. Germline V lookup: CDR1 DFQATT, CDR2 SNEGSKA (reference sequence). This CDR3 contains 17 residues. V gave up 3 bases and J gave up 1 base; unmatched junction bases: 11.